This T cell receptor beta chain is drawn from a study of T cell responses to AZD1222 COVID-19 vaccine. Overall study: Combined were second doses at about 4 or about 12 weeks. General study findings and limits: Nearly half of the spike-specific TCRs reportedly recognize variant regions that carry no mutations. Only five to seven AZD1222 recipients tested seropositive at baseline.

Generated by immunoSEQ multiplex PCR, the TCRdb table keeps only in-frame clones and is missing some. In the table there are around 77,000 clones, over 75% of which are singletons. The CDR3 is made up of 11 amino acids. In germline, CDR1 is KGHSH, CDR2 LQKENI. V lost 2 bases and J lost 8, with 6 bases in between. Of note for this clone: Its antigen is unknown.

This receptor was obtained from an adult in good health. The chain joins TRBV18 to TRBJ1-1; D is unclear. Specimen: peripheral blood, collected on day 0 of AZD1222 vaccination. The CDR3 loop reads CASSPEFEAFF. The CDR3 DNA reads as TGTGCCAGCTCACCAGAATTCGAAGCTTTCTTT.